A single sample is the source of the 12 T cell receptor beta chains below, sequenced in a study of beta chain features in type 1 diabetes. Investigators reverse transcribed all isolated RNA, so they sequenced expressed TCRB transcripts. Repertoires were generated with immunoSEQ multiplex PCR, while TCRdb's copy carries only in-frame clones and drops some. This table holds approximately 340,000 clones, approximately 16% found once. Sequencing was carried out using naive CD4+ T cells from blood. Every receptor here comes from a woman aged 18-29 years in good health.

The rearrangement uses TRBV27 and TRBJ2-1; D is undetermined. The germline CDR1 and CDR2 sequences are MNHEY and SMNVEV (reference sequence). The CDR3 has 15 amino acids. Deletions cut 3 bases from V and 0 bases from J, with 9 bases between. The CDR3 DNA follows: TGTGCCAGCAGTTTCTACCGTAGCTCCTACAATGAGCAGTTCTTC. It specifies CASSFYRSSYNEQFF.

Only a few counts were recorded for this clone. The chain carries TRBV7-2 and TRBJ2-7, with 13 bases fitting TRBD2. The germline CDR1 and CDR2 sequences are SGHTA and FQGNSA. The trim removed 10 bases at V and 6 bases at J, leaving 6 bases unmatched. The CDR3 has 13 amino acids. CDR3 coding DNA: TGTGCCATCAGGACTAGCGGGAGCTTCGAGCAGTACTTC. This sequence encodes CAIRTSGSFEQYF.

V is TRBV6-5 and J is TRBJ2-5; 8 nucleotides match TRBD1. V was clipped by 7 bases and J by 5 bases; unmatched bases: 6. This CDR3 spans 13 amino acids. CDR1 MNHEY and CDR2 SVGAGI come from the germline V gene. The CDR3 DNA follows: TGTGCCAGCATGGCAGGGGGCCAGGAGACCCAGTACTTC. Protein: CASMAGGQETQYF.

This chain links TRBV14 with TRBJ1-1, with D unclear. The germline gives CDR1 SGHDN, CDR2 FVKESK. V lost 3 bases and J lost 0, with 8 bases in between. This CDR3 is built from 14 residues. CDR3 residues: CASSHIGLNTEAFF. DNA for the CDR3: TGTGCCAGCAGCCATATCGGGTTGAACACTGAAGCTTTCTTT.

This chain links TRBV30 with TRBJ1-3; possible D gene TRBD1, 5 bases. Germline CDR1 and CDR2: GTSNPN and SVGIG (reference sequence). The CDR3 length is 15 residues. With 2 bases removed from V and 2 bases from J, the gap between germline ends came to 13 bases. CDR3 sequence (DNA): TGTGCCTGGAGTTTGGCGGGGCTGACTGGAAACACCATATATTTT. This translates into CAWSLAGLTGNTIYF.

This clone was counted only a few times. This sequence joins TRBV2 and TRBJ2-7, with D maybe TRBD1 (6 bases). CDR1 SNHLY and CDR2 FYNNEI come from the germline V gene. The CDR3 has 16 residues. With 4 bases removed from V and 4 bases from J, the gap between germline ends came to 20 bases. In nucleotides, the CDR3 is TGTGCCAGCAGTGGGGGCAGGGGCGACTCGCGGTACGAGCAGTACTTC. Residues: CASSGGRGDSRYEQYF.

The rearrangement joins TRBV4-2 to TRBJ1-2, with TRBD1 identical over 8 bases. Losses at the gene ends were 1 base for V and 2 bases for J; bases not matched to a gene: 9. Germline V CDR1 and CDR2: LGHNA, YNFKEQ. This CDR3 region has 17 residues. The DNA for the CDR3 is TGTGCCAGCAGCCAAGTTGGACAGGGACAACAAAACTATGGCTACACCTTC. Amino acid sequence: CASSQVGQGQQNYGYTF.

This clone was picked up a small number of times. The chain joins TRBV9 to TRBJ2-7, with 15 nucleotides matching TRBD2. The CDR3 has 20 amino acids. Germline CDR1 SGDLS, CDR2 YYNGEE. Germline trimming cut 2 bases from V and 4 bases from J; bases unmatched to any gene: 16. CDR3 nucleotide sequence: TGTGCCAGCAGCGTCGGGCCATTCGGACTAGCGGGAGGGCCTAGATACGAGCAGTACTTC. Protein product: CASSVGPFGLAGGPRYEQYF. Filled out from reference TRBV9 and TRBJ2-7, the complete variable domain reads DSGVTQTPKHLITATGQRVTLRCSPRSGDLSVYWYQQSLDQGLQFLIQYYNGEERAKGNILERFSAQQFPDLHSELNLSSLELGDSALYFCASSVGPFGLAGGPRYEQYFGPGTRLTVT.

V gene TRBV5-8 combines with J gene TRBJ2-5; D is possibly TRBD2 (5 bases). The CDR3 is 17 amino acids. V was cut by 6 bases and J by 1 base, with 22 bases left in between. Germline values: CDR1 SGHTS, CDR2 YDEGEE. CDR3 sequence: CASTGGWGTLIQETQYF. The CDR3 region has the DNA TGTGCCAGCACCGGAGGATGGGGAACCCTCATCCAAGAGACCCAGTACTTC.

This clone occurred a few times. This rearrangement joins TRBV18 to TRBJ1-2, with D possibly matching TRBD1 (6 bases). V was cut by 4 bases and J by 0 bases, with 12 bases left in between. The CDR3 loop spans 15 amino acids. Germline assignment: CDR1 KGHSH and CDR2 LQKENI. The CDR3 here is CASSQTRDTNYGYTF. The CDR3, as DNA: TGTGCCAGCTCACAGACCCGGGACACTAACTATGGCTACACCTTC.

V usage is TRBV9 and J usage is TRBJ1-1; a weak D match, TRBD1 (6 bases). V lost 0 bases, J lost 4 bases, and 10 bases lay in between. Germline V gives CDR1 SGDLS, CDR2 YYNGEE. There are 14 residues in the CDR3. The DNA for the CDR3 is TGTGCCAGCAGCGTAGACAGGGTGAGCACTGAAGCTTTCTTT. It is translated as CASSVDRVSTEAFF. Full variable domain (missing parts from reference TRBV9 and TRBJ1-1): DSGVTQTPKHLITATGQRVTLRCSPRSGDLSVYWYQQSLDQGLQFLIQYYNGEERAKGNILERFSAQQFPDLHSELNLSSLELGDSALYFCASSVDRVSTEAFFGQGTRLTVV.

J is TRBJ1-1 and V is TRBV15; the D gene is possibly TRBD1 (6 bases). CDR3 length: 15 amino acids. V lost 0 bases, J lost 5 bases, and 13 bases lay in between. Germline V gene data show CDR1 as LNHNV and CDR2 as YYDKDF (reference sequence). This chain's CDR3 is CATSRDAAGETEAFF. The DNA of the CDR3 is TGTGCCACCAGCAGAGATGCGGCAGGGGAGACTGAAGCTTTCTTT.